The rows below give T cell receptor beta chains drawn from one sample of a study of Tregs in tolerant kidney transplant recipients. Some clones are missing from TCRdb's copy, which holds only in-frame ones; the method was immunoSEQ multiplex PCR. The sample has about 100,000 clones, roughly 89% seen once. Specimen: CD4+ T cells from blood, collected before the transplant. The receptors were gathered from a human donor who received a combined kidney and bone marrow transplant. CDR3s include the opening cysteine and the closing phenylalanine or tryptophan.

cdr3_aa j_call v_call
CASSLGRWAAPSTDTQYF TRBJ2-3 TRBV7-2
CASSPSGEQYF TRBJ2-7 TRBV18
CSVLRGNTEAFF TRBJ1-1 TRBV29-1
CASSTSGASTDTQYF TRBJ2-3 TRBV19
CASSKVRAGTYNEQFF TRBJ2-1 TRBV21-1
CAISTRQDNYEQYF TRBJ2-7 TRBV10-3
CASSPTVASYEQYF TRBJ2-7 TRBV7-9
CASSPLTGSTYEQYF TRBJ2-7 TRBV7-9
CASNQGQGWRYF TRBJ2-7 TRBV6-6
CASSLGGLEDTQYF TRBJ2-3 TRBV7-7
CAWSTGFYEQYF TRBJ2-7 TRBV30
CAGTSGRLNEQFF TRBJ2-1 TRBV30
CASSMGRSEQFF TRBJ2-1 TRBV19
CASRSEVPTGELFF TRBJ2-2 TRBV10-2
CATLQQGDTGELFF TRBJ2-2 TRBV19
CASHDRGDTDIQYF TRBJ2-4 TRBV19
CASSSGTGAYNEQFF TRBJ2-1 TRBV5-8
CASSFPQNTEAFF TRBJ1-1 TRBV28
CASSETGGGGYTF TRBJ1-2 TRBV28
CASSLAPGQGGEQYF TRBJ2-7 TRBV5-1
CSARELTVQYF TRBJ2-4 TRBV20-1
CASRRPDTQYF TRBJ2-3 TRBV7-8
CASSALTGARSGNTIYF TRBJ1-3 TRBV9
CASSERQGNSPLHF TRBJ1-6 TRBV19
CASSAGLAGDTDTQYF TRBJ2-3 TRBV5-4
CASSKAVGGGRNQPQHF TRBJ1-5 TRBV21-1
CASTIGQGGQPQHF TRBJ1-5 TRBV19
CASSNPTSDSHQPQHF TRBJ1-5 TRBV21-1
CAWTGGNEQFF TRBJ2-1 TRBV30
CASTLGGQNYGYTF TRBJ1-2 TRBV5-8
CASRTQETQYF TRBJ2-5 TRBV6-5
CASSAGTVRLNEQFF TRBJ2-1 TRBV7-2
CASSKEPPNTEAFF TRBJ1-1 TRBV21-1
CASSPTTPNDRVGQYF TRBJ2-7 TRBV18
CASSLSRNTDTQYF TRBJ2-3 TRBV27
CASSPDGWGGRPSNYGYTF TRBJ1-2 TRBV28
CASSHPSGGANEQFF TRBJ2-1 TRBV5-4